These 27 T cell receptor beta chains share one sample of origin, sequenced in a study of brain metastases from non-small cell lung cancer (dated by TCRdb to about 2019). Receptors were amplified or captured by the immunoSEQ multiplex PCR assay. TCRdb took over this immuneACCESS table, retaining in-frame rearrangements with V and J assigned. Such tables are incomplete; in checked studies, under half of the missing clones stem from an unresolved V gene, and the remainder is unexplained. A total of thousands of clones appear in this sample, around 82% of them only once. Clones ranked in the top ten supply 6.3% of the sample. Sequenced: primary lung tumor tissue. The cell subset or site label corresponds to: primary lung tumor paired with brain metastasis. The source is a donor at least 40 years old with non-small cell lung cancer.

The V call is TRBV6-1, the J call TRBJ2-7; D ambiguous. CDR1 and CDR2 from the germline V gene are MNHNS and SASEGT. The CDR3 totals 14 residues. The V end lost 1 base, the J end lost 3 bases, and 10 bases lay between the germline ends. CDR3 protein: CASSEEDVDYEQYF. The CDR3 bases are TGTGCCAGCAGTGAAGAGGACGTGGACTACGAGCAGTACTTC.

The chain couples TRBV6-5 to TRBJ1-5; D gene unclear. Germline V CDR1 and CDR2: MNHEY, SVGAGI. There are 14 residues in the CDR3. V lost 10 bases, J lost 6 bases, and 19 bases lay in between. The DNA of the CDR3 is TGTGCCACCACTACGATAGGGAGGCGTCAGCCCCAGCATTTT. Amino acids: CATTTIGRRQPQHF.

CDR3 in DNA: TGCGCCAGCAGCCAGGGGACTAGCGGGACAAGAGAGCAGTTCTTC. Protein: CASSQGTSGTREQFF. The chain couples TRBV4-1 to TRBJ2-1; 13 bases map to TRBD2. CDR3 length equals 15 residues. CDR1 is MGHRA and CDR2 is YSYEKL in the germline V gene. The trim removed 3 bases at V and 10 bases at J, leaving 6 bases unmatched.

This clone came up once. The chain uses TRBV29-1 and TRBJ2-3; 12 bases are shared with TRBD2. V shed 3 bases and J 2 bases; nucleotides not matched to a gene: 6. Per germline, CDR1 SQVTM and CDR2 ANQGSEA. This CDR3 spans 16 amino acids. The CDR3 nucleotides are TGCAGCGTTGAGATCCGACTAGCGGGAGACACAGATACGCAGTATTTT. Its protein product is CSVEIRLAGDTDTQYF.

Of note for this clone: Different DNA sequences within this sample yield the same CDR3. The chain couples TRBV12-5 to TRBJ1-2; 12 nucleotides align to TRBD1. This CDR3 comprises 14 residues. Germline lookup yields CDR1 LGHNT and CDR2 FRNRAP. V shed 5 bases and J 8 bases; nucleotides not matched to a gene: 6. CDR3 protein: CASGPGTGGGGYTF. CDR3 in DNA: TGTGCTAGTGGTCCAGGGACAGGGGGCGGGGGCTACACCTTC.

V and J are TRBV7-8 and TRBJ2-5; TRBD1 aligns across 7 bases. J gave up 7 bases and V 10 bases, and 12 bases lay outside the gene matches. The CDR3 is 13 amino acids. Germline loops: CDR1 SGHVS, CDR2 FQNEAQ. CDR3: CATESRGLGTQYF. For the CDR3, the DNA is TGTGCCACCGAGTCGAGGGGGCTAGGGACCCAGTACTTC.

The chain joins TRBV5-1 to TRBJ2-1, with D perhaps TRBD2 (6 bases). The CDR3 runs 16 residues. Germline CDR1 is SGHRS and CDR2 is YFSETQ. The ends were cut back, 1 base at V and 3 bases at J, with 14 bases in the middle. The CDR3 bases are TGCGCCAGCAGCTTGATTGGGGGGAGAAACTACAATGAGCAGTTCTTC. This gives the protein CASSLIGGRNYNEQFF.

The chain uses TRBV4-1 and TRBJ2-7; 7 nucleotides match TRBD1. CDR3 length: 15 residues. Germline values: CDR1 MGHRA, CDR2 YSYEKL. V was pared by 5 bases and J by 4 bases, with 11 bases of the junction left unmatched. CDR3 sequence reads: CASSSIGGEYYEQYF. DNA for the CDR3: TGCGCCAGCAGCTCGATAGGGGGCGAGTATTACGAGCAGTACTTC.

This clone was recorded once. The rearrangement joins TRBV10-3 to TRBJ2-2, with a possible D match to TRBD2 (5 bases). The CDR3 is made up of 15 amino acids. CDR1 and CDR2 from the germline V gene are ENHRY and SYGVKD. With 7 bases removed from V and 8 bases from J, the gap between germline ends came to 20 bases. CDR3 amino acids: CAINDPRVFQGELFF. CDR3 in DNA: TGTGCCATCAATGACCCGAGGGTCTTCCAGGGGGAGCTGTTTTTT.

Note on this clone: The sample carries other DNA sequences with the same CDR3. The V call is TRBV19, the J call TRBJ2-7; 7 positions match TRBD2. Germline CDR1 reads LNHDA; CDR2 reads SQIVND (reference sequence). CDR3 length equals 15 residues. With 1 base clipped from V and 2 bases from J, the junction kept 5 bases outside the gene matches. CDR3 loop: CASSIALAAPYEQYF. Here the CDR3 DNA reads TGTGCCAGTAGTATAGCTCTAGCGGCTCCCTACGAGCAGTACTTC.

As DNA, the CDR3 is TGCGCCAGCAGCCAAGGGCCGTATGAGCAGTACTTC. Translated, it gives CASSQGPYEQYF. The chain employs TRBV4-1 and TRBJ2-7; D is unresolved. With 1 base removed from V and 7 bases from J, the gap between germline ends came to 8 bases. Germline V gene data show CDR1 as MGHRA and CDR2 as YSYEKL. The CDR3 has 12 residues.

V and J are TRBV6-2 or TRBV6-3 and TRBJ1-2; 7 bases agree with TRBD1. J lost 1 base, V lost 2 bases, and 1 base had no gene match. The CDR3 length is 14 residues. Germline assignment: CDR1 MNHEY and CDR2 SVGEGT. The CDR3 spells CASSYGDSNYGYTF. In DNA, the CDR3 is TGTGCCAGCAGTTACGGGGACAGTAACTATGGCTACACCTTC.

As for this clone: The sample holds other DNA sequences that translate to the same CDR3. The chain uses TRBV4-1 and TRBJ2-7; TRBD2 is a possible D gene (5 bases). Germline CDR1 and CDR2: MGHRA and YSYEKL. Trimming left V 5 bases short and J 7 bases short, with 18 bases between. CDR3 length: 14 amino acids. CDR3 DNA sequence: TGCGCCAGCAGCAAAACCGGGAATTACTATGAGCAGTACTTC. This codes for CASSKTGNYYEQYF.

V and J are TRBV2 and TRBJ2-7; perhaps TRBD2 as D (5 bases). This CDR3 spans 14 amino acids. Germline CDR1 reads SNHLY; CDR2 reads FYNNEI. The germline V and J ends were trimmed by 4 bases and 2 bases, with 12 bases remaining between them. DNA for the CDR3: TGTGCCAGCAGTGCCAGCGGAAGAACCTACGAGCAGTACTTC. Residues: CASSASGRTYEQYF.

The chain carries TRBV7-9 and TRBJ1-1, with 7 bases matching TRBD1. CDR1 and CDR2 (germline): SEHNR, FQNEAQ (reference sequence). There are 19 residues in the CDR3. With 3 bases clipped from V and 2 bases from J, the junction kept 18 bases outside the gene matches. The CDR3 loop is CASSFPKRVEQGTNTEAFF. DNA for the CDR3: TGTGCCAGCAGCTTCCCGAAGAGGGTTGAACAGGGGACTAACACTGAAGCTTTCTTT.

The chain uses TRBV6-5 and TRBJ2-7, with 12 bases fitting TRBD2. V lost 2 bases, J lost 2 bases, and 1 base stayed unmatched. Germline lookup yields CDR1 MNHEY and CDR2 SVGAGI. The CDR3 loop spans 15 amino acids. CDR3 loop: CASSYGLAGPYEQYF. DNA of the CDR3: TGTGCCAGCAGTTACGGACTAGCGGGACCCTACGAGCAGTACTTC.

The chain is built from TRBV7-9 and TRBJ2-3; TRBD2 matches at 11 bases. The ends lost 0 bases at V and 3 bases at J; junction bases unmatched: 5. The germline CDR1 and CDR2 sequences are SEHNR and FQNEAQ (reference sequence). The CDR3 runs 17 residues. The CDR3 DNA is TGTGCCAGCAGCTTAGCTAGCGGGGGGGCCGGGACAGATACGCAGTATTTT. Translated: CASSLASGGAGTDTQYF. The whole variable domain, filled in from reference TRBV7-9 and TRBJ2-3, reads DTGVSQNPRHKITKRGQNVTFRCDPISEHNRLYWYRQTLGQGPEFLTYFQNEAQLEKSRLLSDRFSAERPKGSFSTLEIQRTEQGDSAMYLCASSLASGGAGTDTQYFGPGTRLTVL.

This clone occurred once. Mismatch with germline at one junction end may stem from a read error. Distinct nucleotide sequences in the sample also encode this CDR3. The V call is TRBV27, the J call TRBJ2-7; 9 nucleotides align to TRBD2. The CDR3 length is 15 residues. CDR1 MNHEY and CDR2 SMNVEV come from the germline V gene (reference sequence). The CDR3: CASSLTSGGAYEQYF. The CDR3 DNA reads as TGTGCCAGCAGTCTGACTAGCGGAGGGGCCTACGAACAGTACTTC.

This chain connects TRBV6-4 to TRBJ1-2; 7 bases match TRBD1. V shed 1 base and J 0 bases; nucleotides not matched to a gene: 11. The germline CDR1 and CDR2 sequences are MRHNA and SNTAGT. The CDR3 loop spans 18 amino acids. Here the CDR3 reads CASSDFHRDSRANYGYTF. DNA for the CDR3: TGTGCCAGCAGTGACTTCCACCGGGACAGTCGAGCTAACTATGGCTACACCTTC.

The V call is TRBV2, the J call TRBJ1-1, with D possibly being TRBD1 (5 bases). The V and J ends lost 6 bases and 4 bases respectively, with 18 bases between them. Per the germline V gene, CDR1 is SNHLY and CDR2 is FYNNEI. The CDR3 length is 15 residues. CDR3 amino acids: CASSHPQGYGTEAFF. CDR3 coding DNA: TGTGCCAGCAGCCACCCGCAGGGCTATGGCACTGAAGCTTTCTTT.

This clone was seen a single time. The V call is TRBV15, the J call TRBJ1-6; TRBD1 might be the D (5 bases). Germline CDR1 reads LNHNV; CDR2 reads YYDKDF (reference sequence). The CDR3 covers 13 residues. The V end lost 0 bases, the J end lost 10 bases, and 7 bases lay between the germline ends. CDR3 residues: CATSREEGSPLHF. DNA of the CDR3: TGTGCCACCAGCAGAGAGGAGGGGTCACCCCTCCACTTT.

This rearrangement joins TRBV5-1 to TRBJ2-1, with D perhaps matching TRBD2 (6 bases). Germline CDR1 reads SGHRS; CDR2 reads YFSETQ. Trimming took off 0 bases at V and 5 bases at J, with 15 bases between the two ends. The CDR3 contains 16 residues. CDR3 in DNA: TGCGCCAGCAGCTTGGCGTTGACTAGGGGAAACAATGAGCAGTTCTTC. This gives the protein CASSLALTRGNNEQFF.

CDR3 amino acids: CATMTGAGYNEQFF. DNA for the CDR3: TGTGCCACCATGACCGGGGCCGGCTACAATGAGCAGTTCTTC. The rearrangement joins TRBV24-1 to TRBJ2-1, with D possibly called TRBD1 or TRBD2 (5 bases each). Trimming stripped 8 bases from V and 3 bases from J, with 13 bases between. There are 14 residues in the CDR3. CDR1 is KGHDR, CDR2 SFDVKD, per germline.

The chain links TRBV18 to TRBJ1-5; a possible D gene is TRBD1 (6 bases). The length of the CDR3 is 13 residues. V gave up 3 bases and J gave up 7 bases, with 10 bases separating them. CDR1 KGHSH and CDR2 LQKENI come from the germline V gene. CDR3 in DNA: TGTGCCAGCTCACCGGGACAACGACAGCCCCAGCATTTT. Translation gives CASSPGQRQPQHF.

The CDR3 region has the DNA TGTGCCAGCAGCTTTCAGGGGGCGGGAGCTTTCTTT. It translates to CASSFQGAGAFF. V and J are TRBV5-6 and TRBJ1-1; 8 nucleotides agree with TRBD1. Germline trimming cut 2 bases from V and 10 bases from J; bases unmatched to any gene: 4. The CDR3 spans 12 residues. From germline, CDR1 is SGHDT and CDR2 YYEEEE.

The genes are TRBV12-1 and TRBJ2-7. TRBV12-1 is a pseudogene. The CDR3 length is 13 residues. The CDR3 nucleotides read TGTGCCGACAACCCGGACGACGATAACGAGCAGTACTTC. It encodes CADNPDDDNEQYF.

CDR3 residues: CASSIGGGEAFF. CDR3 sequence (DNA): TGTGCCAGTAGTATTGGGGGCGGTGAAGCTTTCTTT. The chain links TRBV19 to TRBJ1-1; a possible D gene is TRBD1 (6 bases). Germline CDR1 is LNHDA and CDR2 is SQIVND (reference sequence). V shed 3 bases and J shed 7 bases, with 9 bases lying between them. CDR3 size: 12 residues.